These T cell receptor beta chains were read from a single sample in a study of T-cell reconstitution after alpha-beta-depleted transplantation in children. TCRdb redid the calling of the PCR reads with MiXCR, one entry per CDR3 protein. The table records hundreds of thousands of distinct CDR3 sequences, about 12% of them present only once. Sequencing was performed on PBMCs, taken before TCRalphabeta/CD19-depleted stem cell transplant. These receptors were taken from a girl between 2 and 10 years old with congenital amegakaryocytic thrombocytopenia, due to receive a stem cell transplant. Both conserved end residues are part of each CDR3. Each record gives: V gene, D gene, J gene, clone size, CDR3 DNA, CDR3 protein. D genes are given only for firm matches. Not all rows give a size; the values are once, few, many and, for expanded clones, a class.

TRBV11-2	TRBD1	TRBJ2-1	many	TGTGCCAGCAGCTCCGACAGGGCACTACGCTCAAACAATGAGCAGTTCTTC	CASSSDRALRSNNEQFF
TRBV7-9	TRBD2	TRBJ2-3	many	TGTGCCAGCAGCTTAGATCGCGGGAGTGGCACAGATACGCAGTATTTT	CASSLDRGSGTDTQYF
TRBV5-1	-	TRBJ2-2	-	TGCGCCAGCACTGTCAGCCAGACCGGGGAGCTGTTTTTT	CASTVSQTGELFF
TRBV12-3/TRBV12-4	-	TRBJ2-1	many	TGTGCCAGCAGTTTTGATCAAGTGAGAAGACCTGAGCAGTTCTTC	CASSFDQVRRPEQFF
TRBV5-1	-	TRBJ2-2	many	TGCGCCAGCATGGTAGCGTTGAACACCGGGGAGCTGTTTTTT	CASMVALNTGELFF
TRBV2	-	TRBJ2-7	once	TGTGCCAGCAGGGAAAGACAGCCCTCCTACGAGCAGTACTTC	CASRERQPSYEQYF
TRBV5-1	-	TRBJ2-1	many	TGCGCCAGCAGCTTGGGCTACGCCTACAATGAGCAGTTCTTC	CASSLGYAYNEQFF
TRBV20-1	-	TRBJ2-7	-	TGCAGTGCGGGGCGGACCCGGTTAACCTCCTACGAGCAGTACTTC	CSAGRTRLTSYEQYF
TRBV5-8	-	TRBJ1-5	many	TGTGCCAGCAGCTTTCGGGATCAGCCCCAGCATTTT	CASSFRDQPQHF
TRBV18	TRBD2	TRBJ2-1	-	TGTGCCAGCTCTCCGGGACTAGCGACCTATGAGCAGTTCTTC	CASSPGLATYEQFF
TRBV20-1	TRBD1	TRBJ1-4	-	TGCAGTGCTAGAGGGGACAGGCAAAATGAAAAACTGTTTTTT	CSARGDRQNEKLFF
TRBV7-9	-	TRBJ2-1	few	TGTGCCAGCAGCGCGGACACTTACAATGAGCAGTTCTTC	CASSADTYNEQFF
TRBV7-2	-	TRBJ1-6	many	TGTGCCAGCAGCTTAGCGCTCACCGCCAGGGGCTATAATTCACCCCTCCACTTT	CASSLALTARGYNSPLHF
TRBV27	-	TRBJ1-3	many	TGTGCCAGCACGCGACAAGGAAACACCATATATTTT	CASTRQGNTIYF
TRBV20-1	TRBD2	TRBJ2-3	many	TGCAGTGCTCAAGCCGGACTAGCGGCCACAGATACGCAGTATTTT	CSAQAGLAATDTQYF
TRBV28	-	TRBJ1-2	many	TGTGCCAGCAGTTTTTCTGGGAACTATGGCTACACCTTC	CASSFSGNYGYTF
TRBV7-2	-	TRBJ2-1	-	TGTGCCAGCAGCTTAGGGACTGACACCTACAATGAGCAGTTCTTC	CASSLGTDTYNEQFF
TRBV20-1	-	TRBJ2-7	-	TGCAGTGCCGAAACAGACTTCTCCTACGAGCAGTACTTC	CSAETDFSYEQYF
TRBV12-3/TRBV12-4	-	TRBJ2-6	-	TGTGCCAGCAGTTTGGAGTCTCTTAGCTCTGGGGCCAACGTCCTGACTTTC	CASSLESLSSGANVLTF
TRBV12-3/TRBV12-4	-	TRBJ2-1	-	TGTGCCAGCAGTTTAGAACCCACTAGCGTGGGGGGCGAGCAGTTCTTC	CASSLEPTSVGGEQFF
TRBV11-2	TRBD2	TRBJ2-3	many	TGTGCCAGCAGCCCCCCCGAACCGGGACTAAGGGAATCGAATACGCAGTATTTT	CASSPPEPGLRESNTQYF
TRBV7-2	-	TRBJ2-7	many	TGTGCCAGCAGCCTCATTCACTTAAGCTACGAGCAGTACTTC	CASSLIHLSYEQYF
TRBV20-1	-	TRBJ2-7	many	TGCAGTGCTAGAGAAGGTTCCGGATCCTACGAGCAGTACTTC	CSAREGSGSYEQYF
TRBV11-2	-	TRBJ2-1	few	TGTGCCAGCAGCTTTAGTGTCCTCCCCTTGAATGAGCAGTTCTTC	CASSFSVLPLNEQFF
TRBV15	-	TRBJ2-2	-	TGTGCCACCAGCGGCAGGAGCACCGGGGAGCTGTTTTTT	CATSGRSTGELFF
TRBV20-1	-	TRBJ1-6	few	TGCAGTGCTAGAGACCCGACACTTTTGGGAAGCTCCTATAATTCACCCCTCCACTTT	CSARDPTLLGSSYNSPLHF
TRBV6-1	-	TRBJ1-5	few	TGTGCCAGCAGGAGGGGAGGAAGCAATCAGCCCCAGCATTTT	CASRRGGSNQPQHF
TRBV5-1	TRBD2	TRBJ2-3	few	TGCGCCAGCAGCCCTTACCCATCGACAGGATCCGGGACTAGCGGCAATAGGGGAGATACGCAGTATTTT	CASSPYPSTGSGTSGNRGDTQYF
TRBV9	-	TRBJ1-1	many	TGTGCCAGCAGCGTAGTAGCGATGAACACTGAAGCTTTCTTT	CASSVVAMNTEAFF
TRBV20-1	-	TRBJ2-1	-	TGCTGTGCTAGAGGGGCTATGCTGCTAAGCTCCTACAATGAGCAGTTCTTC	CCARGAMLLSSYNEQFF
TRBV11-2	TRBD2	TRBJ2-1	many	TGTGCCAGCAGCTTAGAGATCGGACTAGCGGTATTCAATGAGCAGTTCTTC	CASSLEIGLAVFNEQFF